The 14 T cell receptor beta chains below were found in one sample sequenced in a study of shared T cell receptors in the human thymus. Assay: immunoSEQ multiplex PCR; the TCRdb copy retains only in-frame clones and omits some. The sample has 500,000 to 850,000 clones, roughly 86% seen once; the top ten hold just under 0.0095%. This same sample was also taken into another study, of human thymus T cells.

Sequenced input: thymocytes. The receptors originated from a boy in the first two years of life with a congenital heart defect.

This chain joins TRBV19 and TRBJ2-7, with 9 bases matching TRBD2. The germline V gene has CDR1 LNHDA and CDR2 SQIVND (reference sequence). The CDR3 runs to 15 residues. V lost 1 base to trimming and J lost 4 bases; unmatched junction nucleotides: 5. The chain's CDR3 is CASSIGLAGRYEQYF. CDR3 coding DNA: TGTGCCAGTAGTATAGGGCTAGCGGGACGGTACGAGCAGTACTTC. The complete variable domain, with remaining parts taken from reference TRBV19 and TRBJ2-7, reads DGGITQSPKYLFRKEGQNVTLSCEQNLNHDAMYWYRQDPGQGLRLIYYSQIVNDFQKGDIAEGYSVSREKKESFPLTVTSAQKNPTAFYLCASSIGLAGRYEQYFGPGTRLTVT.

The rearrangement uses TRBV11-2 and TRBJ2-1; no reliable D call. The germline gives CDR1 SGHAT, CDR2 FQNNGV. Trimming took off 5 bases at V and 10 bases at J, with 15 bases between the two ends. CDR3 length equals 13 residues. The CDR3 sequence: CASSLTPTREQFF. The CDR3 region has the DNA TGTGCCAGCAGCCTTACCCCTACGCGGGAGCAGTTCTTC.

Here the CDR3 reads CASSQQSPRSGVSYEQYF. The DNA of the CDR3 is TGCGCCAGCAGCCAACAAAGCCCGAGGTCCGGAGTCTCCTACGAGCAGTACTTC. The chain uses TRBV4-3 and TRBJ2-7, with D uncertain. The CDR3 is 18 residues long. V was pared by 2 bases and J by 0 bases, with 20 bases between. Germline V gene lookup returns CDR1 LGHNA and CDR2 YSLEER.

The rearrangement links TRBV4-3 to TRBJ1-4; the D gene is possibly TRBD1 (5 bases). The CDR3 runs 15 residues. Trimming took off 1 base at V and 7 bases at J, with 13 bases between the two ends. Germline V gives CDR1 LGHNA, CDR2 YSLEER. CDR3 in amino acids: CASSQAKGVGEKLFF. CDR3 coding DNA: TGCGCCAGCAGCCAAGCCAAAGGGGTGGGTGAAAAACTGTTTTTT.

This chain uses TRBV11-2 with TRBJ2-2; possible D gene TRBD1, 6 bases. CDR3 length: 16 amino acids. V was cut by 4 bases and J by 8 bases, with 20 bases left in between. Germline-derived CDR1 and CDR2 are SGHAT and FQNNGV. The CDR3 sequence: CASSSESSGVGGELFF. CDR3 sequence (DNA): TGTGCCAGCAGCTCCGAGAGTTCAGGGGTAGGGGGGGAGCTGTTTTTT.

This clone was counted once. At one end the junction does not follow the germline gene, possibly because of a read error. This sample includes further DNA sequences coding for the same CDR3. The rearrangement uses TRBV30 and TRBJ1-1; D is undetermined. The CDR3 extends over 13 amino acids. CDR1 is GTSNPN, CDR2 SVGIG, per germline (reference sequence). As DNA, the CDR3 is TGTGCCCCTGGGCCGAGAGAGTACACCGAAGCTTTCTTT. It is translated as CAPGPREYTEAFF.

The V and J genes are TRBV28 and TRBJ2-3; 10 nucleotides line up with TRBD2. CDR1 is MDHEN and CDR2 is SYDVKM in the germline V gene. The CDR3 has 15 amino acids. J gave up 3 bases and V 3 bases, and 3 bases lay outside the gene matches. CDR3 protein: CASSFSSGRTDTQYF. The CDR3 DNA reads TGTGCCAGCAGTTTTAGTAGCGGGAGGACAGATACGCAGTATTTT.

The chain employs TRBV12-5 and TRBJ2-5; 8 bases agree with TRBD1. The CDR3 consists of 16 residues. J gave up 3 bases and V 5 bases, and 11 bases lay outside the gene matches. The germline gives CDR1 LGHNT, CDR2 FRNRAP. This CDR3 reads CASGHPDRAGEETQYF. For the CDR3, the DNA is TGTGCTAGTGGTCATCCGGACAGGGCTGGAGAAGAGACCCAGTACTTC.

The rearrangement links TRBV4-3 to TRBJ2-7; D perhaps matches TRBD1 (6 bases). This CDR3 region has 14 residues. The germline V gene has CDR1 LGHNA and CDR2 YSLEER. V shed 5 bases and J shed 3 bases, with 14 bases lying between them. The CDR3 here is CASSLWTVHYEQYF. As DNA, the CDR3 is TGCGCCAGCAGCTTGTGGACAGTCCACTACGAGCAGTACTTC.

J is TRBJ2-3 and V is TRBV27; TRBD1 might be the D (6 bases). The CDR3 is made up of 15 amino acids. V dropped 6 bases and J dropped 5 bases, with 18 bases sitting between them. The V gene's germline CDR1 is MNHEY and CDR2 SMNVEV (reference sequence). The CDR3 reads CASRIQGSWVDTQYF. The CDR3, as DNA: TGTGCCAGCAGGATACAGGGTTCTTGGGTAGATACGCAGTATTTT.

The chain employs TRBV6-1 and TRBJ2-7; TRBD1 is a possible D gene (6 bases). V lost 5 bases and J 3 bases, leaving 17 bases between the germline ends. Germline loops: CDR1 MNHNS, CDR2 SASEGT. CDR3 size: 15 residues. This CDR3 reads CASSTTQGCLYEQYF. The CDR3 DNA follows: TGTGCCAGCAGTACGACCCAGGGGTGCCTCTACGAGCAGTACTTC.

This clone was recorded a few times. The chain uses TRBV28 and TRBJ1-1, with a tentative D call TRBD1 (6 bases). This CDR3 contains 17 residues. CDR1 and CDR2 (germline): MDHEN, SYDVKM. The V end was cut by 4 bases, the J end by 1 base, with 19 bases between. The CDR3 sequence: CASSSLLSSQGNTEAFF. The CDR3 nucleotides read TGTGCCAGCAGTTCCCTCCTCTCTTCACAGGGGAACACTGAAGCTTTCTTT.

The gene calls are TRBV5-6 and TRBJ1-2; 7 bases agree with TRBD1. The trim removed 0 bases at V and 7 bases at J, leaving 6 bases unmatched. Germline V gene lookup returns CDR1 SGHDT and CDR2 YYEEEE. CDR3 size: 14 residues. The DNA for the CDR3 is TGTGCCAGCAGCTTGGGACAGGGAGTGTTTGGCTACACCTTC. The encoded protein is CASSLGQGVFGYTF.

The chain's CDR3 is CASSIASGGAGFPDTQYF. The CDR3 coding sequence is TGTGCCAGTAGTATAGCTAGCGGGGGGGCCGGTTTTCCAGATACGCAGTATTTT. The rearrangement joins TRBV19 to TRBJ2-3; 12 bases are a match to TRBD2. After removal of 1 base from V and 4 bases from J, the junction contained 9 bases not matched to a gene. CDR1 and CDR2 from the germline V gene are LNHDA and SQIVND (reference sequence). This CDR3 comprises 18 residues.